The TCR beta chain under discussion was sequenced for a study of Graves' ophthalmopathy and Graves' hyperthyroidism. Overall study: Pretreatment peripheral blood was obtained at initial diagnosis.

The study amplified TCR beta CDR3 regions using RNA transcripts. HTBI primers primed a first-round RT-PCR, and a second-round multiplex PCR followed. MiXCR was run by TCRdb on the multiplex PCR reads, yielding one entry per CDR3 protein. The sample includes about 740,000 distinct CDR3 sequences, 40% of them seen just once. Overall study findings and caveats: A majority of expanded thyroid clonotypes exceeding 0.001 frequency were likewise present in blood. With a specificity of roughly 72% and a sensitivity of just under 71%, the model predicted ophthalmopathy progression. Using 13 signatures, a model distinguished ophthalmopathy from stable hyperthyroidism, reaching just under 90% sensitivity and 81.08% specificity.

Regarding this clonotype: The antigen is unknown.

The sequencing input was peripheral blood. The clonotype originates from an adult man with Graves' ophthalmopathy.

The CDR3 region has the DNA TGTGCTAGTGGTTTGGTCAGCTTGACAGGGTTCGGGGCCAACGTCCTGACTTTC. Translated, it gives CASGLVSLTGFGANVLTF. The chain recombines TRBV25-1 with TRBJ2-6, with 7 bases matching TRBD1. The CDR3 has 18 residues. CDR1 is MGHDK, CDR2 SYGVNS, per germline.